The T cell receptor (beta chain) under discussion was sequenced for a study of shared clonotypes between healthy human individuals. Study outcomes and limitations: Sequencing depth was expected to influence donor clonotype sharing.

Profiling relied on immunoSEQ multiplex PCR, and the TCRdb table lists in-frame clones only, not all of them. The sample yields approximately 500,000 clones, 90% to 96% seen once. In the case of this clone: Its antigen is unknown.

The CDR3 has 15 amino acids. Germline V gene lookup returns CDR1 MNHEY and CDR2 SMNVEV (reference sequence). V was shortened by 6 bases and J by 3 bases, with 15 bases between the two germline ends. The specimen was naive CD4+ T cells sorted from blood. This sample's subset: CD45RA+ positively selected. The TCR originated in a woman aged 25 to 39 in good health. The genes are TRBV27 and TRBJ2-1, with TRBD2 as a possible D gene (7 bases). CDR3 loop: CASSGGQANYNEQFF. As DNA, the CDR3 is TGTGCCAGCAGCGGGGGGCAAGCCAACTACAATGAGCAGTTCTTC.